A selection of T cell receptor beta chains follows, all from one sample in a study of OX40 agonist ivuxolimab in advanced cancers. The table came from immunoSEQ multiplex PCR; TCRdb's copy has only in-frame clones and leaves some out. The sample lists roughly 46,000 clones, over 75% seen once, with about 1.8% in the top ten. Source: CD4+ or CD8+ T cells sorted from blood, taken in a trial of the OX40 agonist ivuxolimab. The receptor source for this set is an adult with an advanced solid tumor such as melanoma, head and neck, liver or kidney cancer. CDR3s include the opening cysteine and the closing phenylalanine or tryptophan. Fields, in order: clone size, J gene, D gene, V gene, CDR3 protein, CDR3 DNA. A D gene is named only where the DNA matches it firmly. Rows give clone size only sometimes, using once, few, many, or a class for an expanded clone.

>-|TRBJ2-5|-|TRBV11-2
CASSLEWGREETQYF
TGTGCCAGCAGCTTAGAGTGGGGGCGGGAAGAGACCCAGTACTTC
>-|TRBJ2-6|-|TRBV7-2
CAGGGKSGANVLTF
TGTGCCGGCGGAGGAAAATCTGGGGCCAACGTCCTGACTTTC
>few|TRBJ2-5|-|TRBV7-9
CASSLIETAQETQYF
TGTGCCAGCAGCTTAATAGAAACAGCCCAAGAGACCCAGTACTTC
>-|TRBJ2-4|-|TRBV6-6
CASSYQDIQYF
TGTGCCAGCAGTTACCAAGACATTCAGTACTTC
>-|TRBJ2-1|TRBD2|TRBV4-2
CASSQRLAGGPYNEQFF
TGTGCCAGCAGCCAACGACTAGCGGGGGGTCCCTACAATGAGCAGTTCTTC
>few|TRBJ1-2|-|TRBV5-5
CASSQAGTPYGYTF
TGTGCCAGCAGCCAAGCCGGGACGCCCTATGGCTACACCTTC
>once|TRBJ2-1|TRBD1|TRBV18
CASSPRQGSYNEQFF
TGTGCCAGCTCACCTCGACAGGGTTCCTACAATGAGCAGTTCTTC
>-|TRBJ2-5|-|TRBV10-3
CAISEDGETQYF
TGTGCCATCAGTGAGGATGGAGAGACCCAGTACTTC
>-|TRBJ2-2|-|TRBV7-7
CASSLPGGSNTGELFF
TGTGCCAGCAGCTTACCCGGCGGATCAAACACCGGGGAGCTGTTTTTT
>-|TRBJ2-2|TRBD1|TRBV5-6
CASSPQTGVGELFF
TGTGCCAGCAGCCCCCAAACAGGGGTCGGGGAGCTGTTTTTT
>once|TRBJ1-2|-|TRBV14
CASSQDRLTYGYTF
TGTGCCAGCAGCCAAGACAGATTGACTTATGGCTACACCTTC
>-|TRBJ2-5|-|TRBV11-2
CASSLGLGQETQYF
TGTGCCAGCAGCTTGGGGCTCGGGCAAGAGACCCAGTACTTC
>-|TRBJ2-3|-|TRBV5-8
CASSFGDTVVYTQYF
TGTGCCAGCAGCTTTGGGGACACGGTGGTTTATACGCAGTATTTT
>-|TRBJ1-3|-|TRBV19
CASSSRQGSTGNTIYF
TGTGCCAGTAGTTCAAGGCAAGGGTCGACCGGAAACACCATATATTTT
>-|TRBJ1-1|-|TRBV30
CAWNRGKAFF
TGTGCCTGGAATCGGGGGAAAGCTTTCTTT
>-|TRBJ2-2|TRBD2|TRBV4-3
CASSQEWVAGGRGGELFF
TGCGCCAGCAGCCAAGAGTGGGTAGCGGGGGGGCGAGGAGGGGAGCTGTTTTTT
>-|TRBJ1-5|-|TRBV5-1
CASRSGLSNQPQHF
TGCGCCAGCAGGAGTGGACTCTCCAATCAGCCCCAGCATTTT
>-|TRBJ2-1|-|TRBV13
CASSQTVDNEQFF
TGTGCCAGCAGCCAGACAGTAGACAATGAGCAGTTCTTC
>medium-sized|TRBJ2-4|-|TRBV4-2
CASSQVDFRGLPLDIQYF
TGTGCCAGCAGCCAAGTGGATTTCCGCGGTCTCCCGCTGGACATTCAGTACTTC
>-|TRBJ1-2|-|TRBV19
CASSIPTEDYGYTF
TGTGCCAGTAGTATCCCTACGGAGGACTATGGCTACACCTTC
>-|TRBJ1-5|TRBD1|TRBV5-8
CASSLRQGGNQPQHF
TGTGCCAGCAGCTTGCGACAGGGGGGGAATCAGCCCCAGCATTTT
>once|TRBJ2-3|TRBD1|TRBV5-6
CASSLFRDSTQYF
TGTGCCAGCAGCTTGTTCCGGGACAGTACGCAGTATTTT
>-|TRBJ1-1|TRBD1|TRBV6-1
CASREGDRATEAFF
TGTGCCAGCAGGGAAGGGGACAGGGCCACTGAAGCTTTCTTT
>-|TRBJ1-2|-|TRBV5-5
CASSPTGDYGYTF
TGTGCCAGCAGCCCTACGGGGGACTATGGCTACACCTTC
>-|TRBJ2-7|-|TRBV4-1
CASSYYEQYF
TGCGCCAGCAGCTACTACGAGCAGTACTTC
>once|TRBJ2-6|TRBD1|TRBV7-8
CASSFGQGANGANVLTF
TGTGCCAGCAGCTTTGGACAGGGGGCGAATGGGGCCAACGTCCTGACTTTC
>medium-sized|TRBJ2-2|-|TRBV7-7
CASSPGGRSTGELFF
TGTGCCAGCAGCCCAGGTGGTCGGAGCACCGGGGAGCTGTTTTTT
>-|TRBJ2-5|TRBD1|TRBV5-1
CASSPTSTGGGETQYF
TGCGCCAGCAGCCCGACCTCGACAGGGGGAGGCGAGACCCAGTACTTC
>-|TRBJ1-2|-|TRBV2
CASSEGRRDYGYTF
TGTGCCAGCAGTGAAGGACGAAGGGACTATGGCTACACCTTC
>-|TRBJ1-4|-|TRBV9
CASSVSAATNEKLFF
TGTGCCAGCAGCGTAAGCGCTGCAACTAATGAAAAACTGTTTTTT
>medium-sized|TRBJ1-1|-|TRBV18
CASSPPSLPDEAFF
TGTGCCAGCTCACCACCCTCTCTTCCGGATGAAGCTTTCTTT
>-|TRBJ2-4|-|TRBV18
CASSPDSLAKNIQYF
TGTGCCAGCTCACCGGACAGCCTAGCCAAAAACATTCAGTACTTC
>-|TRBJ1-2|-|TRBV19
CASSKQTNQYGYTF
TGTGCCAGTAGCAAACAGACAAATCAATATGGCTACACCTTC
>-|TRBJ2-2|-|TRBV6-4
CASSATGTTGELFF
TGTGCCAGCAGCGCCACAGGGACGACCGGGGAGCTGTTTTTT
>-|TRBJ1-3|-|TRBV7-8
CASSFPPRGSGNTIYF
TGTGCCAGCAGCTTCCCCCCCAGGGGCTCTGGAAACACCATATATTTT
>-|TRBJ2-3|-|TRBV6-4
CASSDRGSADTQYF
TGTGCCAGCAGTGACAGGGGGAGCGCAGATACGCAGTATTTT
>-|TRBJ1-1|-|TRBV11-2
CASSYTGPNSGTEAFF
TGTGCCAGCAGCTACACCGGGCCTAACAGCGGCACTGAAGCTTTCTTT
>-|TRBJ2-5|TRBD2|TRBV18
CASSPLGGEETQYF
TGTGCCAGCTCCCCTCTCGGGGGGGAAGAGACCCAGTACTTC
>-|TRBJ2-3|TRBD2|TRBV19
CASSMTSGNTDTQYF
TGTGCCAGTAGTATGACTAGCGGAAACACAGATACGCAGTATTTT